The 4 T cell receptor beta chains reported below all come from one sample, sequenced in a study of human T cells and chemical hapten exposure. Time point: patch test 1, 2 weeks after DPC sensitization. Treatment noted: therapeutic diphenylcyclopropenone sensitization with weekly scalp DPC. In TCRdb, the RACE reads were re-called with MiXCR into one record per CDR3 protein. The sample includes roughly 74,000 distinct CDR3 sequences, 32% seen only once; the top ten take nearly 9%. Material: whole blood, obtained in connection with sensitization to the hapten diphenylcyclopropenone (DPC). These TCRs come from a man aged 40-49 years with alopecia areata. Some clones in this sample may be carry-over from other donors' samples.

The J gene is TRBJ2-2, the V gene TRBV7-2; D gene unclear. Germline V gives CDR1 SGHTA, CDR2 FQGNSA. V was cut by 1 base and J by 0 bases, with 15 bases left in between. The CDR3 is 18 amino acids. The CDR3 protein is CASSLVGLVYSNTGELFF. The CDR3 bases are TGTGCCAGCAGCTTAGTAGGGTTGGTTTACTCGAACACCGGGGAGCTGTTTTTT.

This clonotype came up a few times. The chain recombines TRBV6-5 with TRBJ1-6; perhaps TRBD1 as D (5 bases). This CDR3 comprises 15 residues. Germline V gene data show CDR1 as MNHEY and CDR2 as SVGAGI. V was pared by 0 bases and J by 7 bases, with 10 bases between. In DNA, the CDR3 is TGTGCCAGCAGTTACTCGGGGACGGCCAATTCACCCCTCCACTTT. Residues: CASSYSGTANSPLHF.

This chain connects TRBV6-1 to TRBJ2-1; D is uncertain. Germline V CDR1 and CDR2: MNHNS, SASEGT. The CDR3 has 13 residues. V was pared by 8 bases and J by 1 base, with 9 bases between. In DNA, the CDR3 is TGTGCCAGCGGGATCGTTTCCTACAATGAGCAGTTCTTC. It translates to CASGIVSYNEQFF.

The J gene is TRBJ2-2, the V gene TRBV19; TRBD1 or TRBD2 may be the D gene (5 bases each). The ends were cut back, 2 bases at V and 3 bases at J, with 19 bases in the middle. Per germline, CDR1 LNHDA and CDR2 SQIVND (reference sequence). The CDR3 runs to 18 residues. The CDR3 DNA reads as TGTGCCAGTAGTATATACACTTACAGGACGAGGGACACCGGGGAGCTGTTTTTT. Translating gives CASSIYTYRTRDTGELFF.